This T cell receptor (beta chain) was recorded in a study of blood T cell repertoires in COVID-19. At the level of the study: Specimens from acute and convalescent COVID-19 originated in the United States, Italy and Spain.

Trimming cost V 1 base and J 2 bases; bases outside gene matches: 2. CDR3 length equals 15 residues. The germline gives CDR1 MNHNS, CDR2 SASEGT. Participants' reported clinical history set cohort assignment. Original handling: Amplification with reference gene primers provided the estimates of nucleated cell counts. Libraries were prepared by immunoSEQ multiplex PCR; TCRdb keeps only in-frame clonotypes and omits some of them. The D gene and trimming were derived from the DNA, and the V and J assignments and clone size from that table. Among a few hundred thousand clones listed, approximately 88% were seen once.

The V call is TRBV6-1, the J call TRBJ1-5; 7 nucleotides align to TRBD1. Sequenced material: PBMCs or T cells enriched from blood (not recorded which). The origin of this receptor is a man younger than 35 with acute COVID-19. Here the CDR3 reads CASSEVGGGNQPQHF. DNA for the CDR3: TGTGCCAGCAGTGAAGTAGGGGGCGGCAATCAGCCCCAGCATTTT.